The 19 T cell receptor beta chains below all came from one sample that was sequenced in a study of cytomegalovirus exposure and HLA in healthy donors. Use of 60 Vbeta and 13 Jbeta primers characterized the PCR. Profiling relied on immunoSEQ multiplex PCR, and the TCRdb table lists in-frame clones only, not all of them. The sample consists of some 160,000 clones, about 80% of them appearing once. Sequencing was done on a sample of PBMCs. Receptors were obtained from a man aged 40-50 years in good health and CMV-seronegative.

The rearrangement uses TRBV7-9 and TRBJ2-3; 8 bases align to TRBD1. CDR1 and CDR2 (germline): SEHNR, FQNEAQ (reference sequence). The CDR3 runs 17 residues. Unmatched junction bases numbered 9, after V lost 4 bases and J lost 0 bases. CDR3 sequence (DNA): TGTGCCAGCAGCTCCAGCCGGGACAGGTTTAGCACAGATACGCAGTATTTT. This sequence encodes CASSSSRDRFSTDTQYF.

This chain uses TRBV27 with TRBJ1-2; 8 nucleotides match TRBD1. The CDR3 is 15 residues long. The V segment lost 5 bases and the J segment 0 bases; nucleotides outside the gene matches: 5. Germline V CDR1 and CDR2: MNHEY, SMNVEV (reference sequence). In DNA form, the CDR3 reads TGTGCCAGCAGTCCCCGGACAGGGACTAACTATGGCTACACCTTC. Protein: CASSPRTGTNYGYTF.

J is TRBJ2-7 and V is TRBV4-1; D is unclear. V shed 5 bases and J shed 0 bases, with 11 bases lying between them. The CDR3 covers 14 residues. Germline lookup yields CDR1 MGHRA and CDR2 YSYEKL. The CDR3 nucleotides are TGCGCCAGCAGCGGTCTAGACGGCTCCTACGAGCAGTACTTC. Its protein product is CASSGLDGSYEQYF.

Only a few counts were recorded for this clone. Germline and junction disagree at one end, which may indicate a read error. The chain joins TRBV7-9 to TRBJ1-2; 8 nucleotides match TRBD1. This CDR3 spans 17 amino acids. Per germline, CDR1 SEHNR and CDR2 FQNEAQ (reference sequence). The CDR3 nucleotides are TGTTCCAGCAGCGTCGTCCCGGGACAGGTTCCCTCCTATGGCTACACCTTC. It is translated as CSSSVVPGQVPSYGYTF.

This clone was detected only a few times. This chain links TRBV7-6 with TRBJ1-1; D uncertain. CDR1 is SGHVS and CDR2 is FNYEAQ in the germline V gene. The CDR3 spans 13 residues. V lost 1 base to trimming and J lost 5 bases, with 8 bases between them. DNA of the CDR3: TGTGCCAGCAGCTTAGAAAAGGAGACTGAAGCTTTCTTT. Translation gives CASSLEKETEAFF. Drawing the rest from reference TRBV7-6 and TRBJ1-1, the complete variable domain is GAGVSQSPRYKVTKRGQDVALRCDPISGHVSLYWYRQALGQGPEFLTYFNYEAQQDKSGLPNDRFSAERPEGSISTLTIQRTEQRDSAMYRCASSLEKETEAFFGQGTRLTVV.

CDR3 protein: CASSYSTGASSYEQYF. CDR3 DNA: TGTGCCAGCAGTTACTCTACAGGGGCCAGCTCCTACGAGCAGTACTTC. The chain carries TRBV6-5 and TRBJ2-7, with TRBD1 matching over 7 bases. V shed 0 bases and J 0 bases; nucleotides not matched to a gene: 5. The length of the CDR3 is 16 residues. CDR1 MNHEY and CDR2 SVGAGI come from the germline V gene.

This clone appeared once. The J gene is TRBJ2-5, the V gene TRBV11-2, with TRBD1 matching over 7 bases. The CDR3 has 15 amino acids. CDR1 SGHAT and CDR2 FQNNGV come from the germline V gene. Trimming removed 4 bases from V and 1 base from J; junction bases left unmatched: 6. The CDR3 loop reads CASSSPRTGQETQYF. The CDR3 region has the DNA TGTGCCAGCAGCTCCCCGAGGACAGGCCAAGAGACCCAGTACTTC.

The V and J genes are TRBV28 and TRBJ1-5; TRBD1 agrees at 10 bases. CDR3 length: 15 residues. CDR1 and CDR2 from the germline V gene are MDHEN and SYDVKM. With 5 bases clipped from V and 7 bases from J, the junction kept 8 bases outside the gene matches. For the CDR3, the DNA is TGTGCCAGCAGTACTCCCGGGACAGGGGACCAGCCCCAGCATTTT. It specifies CASSTPGTGDQPQHF. The full variable domain, with the rest looked up from reference TRBV28 and TRBJ1-5, is DVKVTQSSRYLVKRTGEKVFLECVQDMDHENMFWYRQDPGLGLRLIYFSYDVKMKEKGDIPEGYSVSREKKERFSLILESASTNQTSMYLCASSTPGTGDQPQHFGDGTRLSIL.

The chain carries TRBV11-2 and TRBJ2-1; TRBD2 aligns across 10 bases. This CDR3 has 16 amino acids. The V and J ends lost 4 bases and 4 bases, in that order; junction bases with no gene match: 7. CDR1 is SGHAT and CDR2 is FQNNGV in the germline V gene. The CDR3 loop is CASSSGLADPYNEQFF. The CDR3 DNA reads TGTGCCAGCAGCTCAGGACTAGCGGACCCGTACAATGAGCAGTTCTTC.

V is TRBV5-5 and J is TRBJ2-7, with D uncertain. This CDR3 has 12 residues. Per germline, CDR1 SGHKS and CDR2 YYEKEE (reference sequence). V was shortened by 0 bases and J by 3 bases, with 4 bases between the two germline ends. The CDR3 nucleotides read TGTGCCAGCAGCTTGGGGGACTACGAGCAGTACGTC. Translating gives CASSLGDYEQYV.

Regarding this clone: The junction departs from the called germline gene at one end, perhaps through a read error. This chain uses TRBV6-1 with TRBJ2-4; TRBD2 agrees at 12 bases. Germline V gene sequence: CDR1 MNHNS, CDR2 SASEGT. The CDR3 extends over 15 amino acids. The CDR3 loop is CASSRTSGTKNSQYF. CDR3 DNA: TGTGCCAGCAGCCGGACTAGCGGGACCAAAAACAGTCAGTACTTC.

This chain connects TRBV27 to TRBJ2-7, with D unclear. The CDR3 extends over 14 amino acids. The germline V gene encodes CDR1 MNHEY and CDR2 SMNVEV (reference sequence). With 5 bases removed from V and 0 bases from J, the gap between germline ends came to 11 bases. CDR3 sequence: CASSQAESSYEQYF. The CDR3 DNA follows: TGTGCCAGCAGTCAGGCCGAGAGCTCCTACGAGCAGTACTTC.

The chain employs TRBV5-4 and TRBJ2-1, with 7 bases aligning to TRBD1. Germline V gene sequence: CDR1 SGHNT, CDR2 YYREEE (reference sequence). The V segment lost 3 bases and the J segment 0 bases; nucleotides outside the gene matches: 6. The CDR3 covers 16 residues. CDR3 amino acids: CASSSSGTDSYNEQFF. DNA for the CDR3: TGTGCCAGCAGCTCCTCCGGGACAGACTCCTACAATGAGCAGTTCTTC. Together with reference TRBV5-4 and TRBJ2-1, the CDR3 gives the full variable domain: ETGVTQSPTHLIKTRGQQVTLRCSSQSGHNTVSWYQQALGQGPQFIFQYYREEENGRGNFPPRFSGLQFPNYSSELNVNALELDDSALYLCASSSSGTDSYNEQFFGPGTRLTVL.

This rearrangement joins TRBV5-1 to TRBJ2-1; TRBD2 matches at 8 bases. The CDR3 is made up of 15 amino acids. From germline, CDR1 is SGHRS and CDR2 YFSETQ. The junction had 9 bases not matched to a gene; V was cut back by 4 bases and J by 6 bases. CDR3 in DNA: TGCGCCAGCAGCCGTTCCGGGACTAGTAGCAATGAGCAGTTCTTC. Translation: CASSRSGTSSNEQFF.

V gene TRBV5-1 combines with J gene TRBJ2-3; 11 nucleotides agree with TRBD2. Germline loops: CDR1 SGHRS, CDR2 YFSETQ. The CDR3 is made up of 16 amino acids. V was clipped by 5 bases and J by 2 bases; unmatched bases: 7. The CDR3 DNA reads TGCGCCAGCAGTAACCTAGCGGGAGGCAACACAGATACGCAGTATTTT. Amino acid sequence: CASSNLAGGNTDTQYF. The full variable domain, in which reference TRBV5-1 and TRBJ2-3 provide the parts outside the CDR3, is KAGVTQTPRYLIKTRGQQVTLSCSPISGHRSVSWYQQTPGQGLQFLFEYFSETQRNKGNFPGRFSGRQFSNSRSEMNVSTLELGDSALYLCASSNLAGGNTDTQYFGPGTRLTVL.

Notes on this clone: The junction departs from germline at one end; a sequencing error may be responsible. The V gene is TRBV28, the J gene TRBJ2-1, with D maybe TRBD2 (6 bases). Germline V CDR1 and CDR2: MDHEN, SYDVKM. The CDR3 contains 13 residues. The CDR3 region is CASSFSGGDEQLF. The CDR3 bases are TGTGCCAGCAGTTTTAGTGGAGGGGATGAGCAGCTCTTC.

The chain joins TRBV5-4 to TRBJ2-3; D not certain. CDR3 length equals 16 residues. Germline CDR1 SGHNT, CDR2 YYREEE (reference sequence). Trimming took 6 bases from V and 2 from J, leaving 19 bases between them. The CDR3 is CASTPSRGLSTDTQYF. The CDR3 DNA follows: TGTGCCAGCACTCCCTCCCGTGGGCTATCCACAGATACGCAGTATTTT.

The chain combines TRBV9 with TRBJ1-2; D is perhaps TRBD1 (6 bases). The germline V gene has CDR1 SGDLS and CDR2 YYNGEE. The V and J ends lost 2 bases and 8 bases respectively, with 22 bases between them. The CDR3 extends over 16 amino acids. Here the CDR3 reads CASSVGGAAGPGGYTF. The DNA for the CDR3 is TGTGCCAGCAGCGTTGGGGGGGCGGCCGGCCCGGGAGGCTACACCTTC. Supplemented by reference TRBV9 and TRBJ1-2, the full variable domain reads DSGVTQTPKHLITATGQRVTLRCSPRSGDLSVYWYQQSLDQGLQFLIQYYNGEERAKGNILERFSAQQFPDLHSELNLSSLELGDSALYFCASSVGGAAGPGGYTFGSGTRLTVV.

This clone was counted only a few times. The V call is TRBV2, the J call TRBJ2-1; D might be TRBD1 (5 bases). Per the germline V gene, CDR1 is SNHLY and CDR2 is FYNNEI. The CDR3 has 14 residues. Trimming removed 5 bases from V and 3 bases from J, with 11 bases in between. CDR3 DNA sequence: TGTGCCAGCAGTCGGCAGGGAAACTACAATGAGCAGTTCTTC. It specifies CASSRQGNYNEQFF. Variable domain in full (rest from reference TRBV2 and TRBJ2-1): EPEVTQTPSHQVTQMGQEVILRCVPISNHLYFYWYRQILGQKVEFLVSFYNNEISEKSEIFDDQFSVERPDGSNFTLKIRSTKLEDSAMYFCASSRQGNYNEQFFGPGTRLTVL.